Listed below are T cell receptor beta chains from one sample, sequenced in a study of identical twins. TCRdb redid the calling of the 5' RACE reads with MiXCR, one entry per CDR3 protein. This sample yields 400,000 to 500,000 distinct CDR3 sequences, of which about a fifth are seen a single time; approximately 12% belongs to the top ten. Sequencing was performed on naive T cells sorted from blood. These TCRs come from a man between 50 and 59 years old in good health. The CDR3 runs from the conserved cysteine through the conserved F or W. The D gene is left open where the match is weak. Only part of the rows carry a size: once, few, many, or a class if the clone is expanded.

>TRBV25-1|TRBJ1-1|many|TRBD1
TGTGCCAGCATGGACAGGGCCACTGAAGCTTTCTTT
CASMDRATEAFF
>TRBV5-1|TRBJ2-1|many|TRBD2
TGCGCCAGCAGCTTGGAGCGGGGGGGCCCGGGGAATGAGCAGTTCTTC
CASSLERGGPGNEQFF
>TRBV7-2|TRBJ2-3|few|.
TGTGCCAGCAGCTTGCTGGGTCCCTCGGGAGATACGCAGTATTTT
CASSLLGPSGDTQYF
>TRBV6-2/TRBV6-3|TRBJ1-2|.|TRBD1
TGTGCCAGCAGTCCGCCGGACAGGCACTATGGCTACACCTTC
CASSPPDRHYGYTF
>TRBV20-1|TRBJ2-1|few|TRBD2
TGCAGTGCTAGAGAGGGGGGACTAGCGGGAAACTACAATGAGCAGTTCTTC
CSAREGGLAGNYNEQFF
>TRBV12-3/TRBV12-4|TRBJ1-2|few|.
TGTGCCAGCAGTCGCGGACGACAATCATCGGGCTACACCTTC
CASSRGRQSSGYTF
>TRBV6-2/TRBV6-3|TRBJ2-1|few|.
TGTGCCAGCAATGCGGGACAGAAGCAGTTCTTC
CASNAGQKQFF
>TRBV12-3/TRBV12-4|TRBJ2-7|many|TRBD1
TGTGCCAGCAGTGGACACCGGGACAGGGGCGCCTACGAGCAGTACTTC
CASSGHRDRGAYEQYF
>TRBV5-1|TRBJ2-7|many|.
TGCGCCAGCAGCTGGGGGGACTCCCCGAGCTCCTACGAGCAGTACTTC
CASSWGDSPSSYEQYF
>TRBV27|TRBJ1-3|few|.
TGTGCCAGCCGTCCTGCAGCCTCTGGAAACACCATATATTTT
CASRPAASGNTIYF
>TRBV12-3/TRBV12-4|TRBJ1-2|many|TRBD1
TGTGCCAGCAGTTTGACAGGGAATGCTGGCTACACCTTC
CASSLTGNAGYTF
>TRBV5-1|TRBJ2-1|few|.
TGCGCCAGCAAGCTATCGGGGGGCCTTTCCTACAATGAGCAGTTCTTC
CASKLSGGLSYNEQFF
>TRBV7-2|TRBJ2-3|.|.
TGTGCCAGCAGCTTAAGTATCCCCTCCACAGATACGCAGTATTTT
CASSLSIPSTDTQYF
>TRBV28|TRBJ2-5|few|TRBD2
TGTGCCAGCAGACCCGGACTAGCGGGAATGAAAGAGACCCAGTACTTC
CASRPGLAGMKETQYF
>TRBV10-3|TRBJ1-2|.|.
TGTGCCATCAGTGGGGACGGGTCTGACTATGGCTACACCTTC
CAISGDGSDYGYTF
>TRBV12-5|TRBJ1-1|few|.
TGTGCTAGTGGTTTGGGGACAAGCCCGTACACTGAAGCTTTCTTT
CASGLGTSPYTEAFF
>TRBV7-9|TRBJ1-1|few|.
TGTGCCAGCAGAGACGGCGGTTTTGACACTGAAGCTTTCTTT
CASRDGGFDTEAFF
>TRBV12-3/TRBV12-4|TRBJ2-3|.|TRBD2
TGTGCCAGCAGTTTTATCCTAGCGGGGGGACCAGATACGCAGTATTTT
CASSFILAGGPDTQYF
>TRBV6-1|TRBJ1-3|many|.
TGTGCCAGCATGAGCCTGAGCTCTGGAAACACCATATATTTT
CASMSLSSGNTIYF
>TRBV20-1|TRBJ2-7|.|.
TGCAGTGCTAAGGACAGAGGGGCAGTCGTCGAAGAGCAGTACTTC
CSAKDRGAVVEEQYF
>TRBV7-9|TRBJ2-2|.|TRBD2
TGTGCCAGCAGCTCTAGCGGGAGGGCCTTCGGGGAGCTGTTTTTT
CASSSSGRAFGELFF
>TRBV7-6|TRBJ1-1|many|.
TGTGCCAGCAGCTTAGAGCAGGGGACTGAAGCTTTCTTT
CASSLEQGTEAFF
>TRBV6-5|TRBJ1-5|.|.
TGTGCCAGCATTATAGATAATAGCAATCAGCCCCAGCATTTT
CASIIDNSNQPQHF
>TRBV4-1|TRBJ1-5|few|TRBD1
TGCGCCAGCAGCCAAGGACAGGGAGTAAATCAGCCCCAGCATTTT
CASSQGQGVNQPQHF
>TRBV2|TRBJ2-6|.|.
TGTGCCAGCAGTGAGCGGGGTGGCCGGGCCGTTCTAGCCCTCTCTGGGGCCAACGTCCTGACTTTC
CASSERGGRAVLALSGANVLTF
>TRBV3-1|TRBJ2-7|.|TRBD1
TGTGCCAGCAGCCAACCCTTGGGGACAGGGAGCGAGCAGTACTTC
CASSQPLGTGSEQYF
>TRBV19|TRBJ2-3|few|.
TGTGCCAGTAGTACGATGTGGGGAGAGGCTAGCACAGATACGCAGTATTTT
CASSTMWGEASTDTQYF
>TRBV15|TRBJ2-7|.|TRBD1
TGTGCCACCAGAACGGACAGGGCCGGAGAGCAGTACTTC
CATRTDRAGEQYF
>TRBV7-3|TRBJ2-1|.|.
TGTGCCAGCAGCTTAACTCTATCAGCCTACAATGAGCAGTTCTTC
CASSLTLSAYNEQFF
>TRBV28|TRBJ1-1|few|TRBD1
TGTGCCAGCAGTACCCACAGACAGGGCCCTATGAACACTGAAGCTTTCTTT
CASSTHRQGPMNTEAFF
>TRBV11-2|TRBJ2-2|.|TRBD2
TGTGCCAGCAGCGCGTCCGGGACTAGCGGGATCGGGGAGCTGTTTTTT
CASSASGTSGIGELFF
>TRBV20-1|TRBJ2-7|.|.
TGCAGTGCTAGAGACGGGACCACCGGTGGGGTCGAGCAGTACTTC
CSARDGTTGGVEQYF
>TRBV10-3|TRBJ2-6|few|.
TGTGCCACCGCGAGAGTTTCCTCTGGGGCCAACGTCCTGACTTTC
CATARVSSGANVLTF
>TRBV4-1|TRBJ1-2|few|.
TGCGCCAGCAGCGAAAGGCCGGCCTTCTTTCCTGGCTACACCTTC
CASSERPAFFPGYTF
>TRBV15|TRBJ2-2|.|.
TGTGCCACCAGCAGAGATTTCGAACTCGGGGTCAACACCGGGGAGCTGTTTTTT
CATSRDFELGVNTGELFF
>TRBV20-1|TRBJ1-2|.|TRBD1
TGCAGTGCTAGATTAGCCGGGACAGGGCTAACCTGCTTC
CSARLAGTGLTCF
>TRBV28|TRBJ2-3|.|.
TGTGCCAGCAGTTTGGGAGAGACCACAGATACGCAGTATTTT
CASSLGETTDTQYF
>TRBV12-3/TRBV12-4|TRBJ2-7|many|.
TGTGCCAGCAGTTTTACTTACTACGAGCAGTACTTC
CASSFTYYEQYF
>TRBV29-1|TRBJ2-1|.|.
TGCAGCGTCGCGGACTTTAGTTCCTACAATGAGCAGTTCTTC
CSVADFSSYNEQFF
>TRBV4-3|TRBJ2-3|many|.
TGCGCCAGCAGCCAAGGGGGCGGGAGCACAGATACGCAGTATTTT
CASSQGGGSTDTQYF
>TRBV25-1|TRBJ2-7|.|.
TGTGCCAGCAGTGAGTCAGGGGAACACTACGAGCAGTACTTC
CASSESGEHYEQYF
>TRBV6-2/TRBV6-3|TRBJ2-7|many|TRBD1
TGTGCCAGCAGTTGGACAGGGGGCTACGAGCAGTACTTC
CASSWTGGYEQYF
>TRBV11-2|TRBJ1-3|.|.
TGTGCCAGCAGCCCGTCGCGGGGTGGAAACACCATATATTTT
CASSPSRGGNTIYF
>TRBV5-1|TRBJ1-2|many|TRBD1
TGCGCCAGCAGCCTATCTGTGGGGACAGGGTATGGCTACACCTTC
CASSLSVGTGYGYTF
>TRBV7-2|TRBJ2-5|many|.
TGTGCCAGCAGCCCAGGGAAGGTTGGGACCCAGTACTTC
CASSPGKVGTQYF
>TRBV20-1|TRBJ2-4|many|TRBD1
TGCAGTGCGCCACGGACAGGGGGCTCCAAAAACATTCAGTACTTC
CSAPRTGGSKNIQYF
>TRBV5-1|TRBJ2-3|.|.
TGCGCCAGCAGCTTTGGGGACTCCACAGATACGCAGTATTTT
CASSFGDSTDTQYF
>TRBV10-3|TRBJ2-7|.|TRBD1
TGTGCCATCAGTCCGGGACAGGGGTCCCCTGGCTCCTACGAGCAGTACTTC
CAISPGQGSPGSYEQYF
>TRBV11-2|TRBJ1-2|many|TRBD1
TGTGCCAGCAGCTTAGATTATCTCGTGACAGGGGGTCGGGGCTACACCTTC
CASSLDYLVTGGRGYTF